This T cell receptor beta chain is drawn from a study of shared clonotypes between healthy human individuals. Here immunoSEQ multiplex PCR was the method, and the copy in TCRdb shows in-frame clones only, minus some. This sample yields about 1,800,000 clones, of which around 96% are seen a single time; 1% to 1.5% belongs to the top ten. Concerning this clone: The target antigen is unknown.

Notes on the study in general: Across a handful of donors, naive CD4 shared around 5.4%, naive CD8 under 4%, memory CD4 roughly 2.3%, memory CD8 about 0.4%.

Terminally differentiated effector memory CD45RA+ cells were excluded by CCR7 positive selection of CD45RO-negative cells. Trimming removed 6 bases from V and 2 bases from J; junction bases left unmatched: 7. Looked up from germline, CDR1 is SNHLY and CDR2 is FYNNEI. The CDR3 length is 15 residues. The rearrangement links TRBV2 to TRBJ2-7, with 10 bases aligning to TRBD1. Sample: naive CD8+ T cells sorted from blood. The origin of this receptor is a man between 18 and 35 years old in good health. The DNA for the CDR3 is TGTGCCAGCAGGGAGACAGGGGGCGTTACCTACGAGCAGTACTTC. Its translation: CASRETGGVTYEQYF.